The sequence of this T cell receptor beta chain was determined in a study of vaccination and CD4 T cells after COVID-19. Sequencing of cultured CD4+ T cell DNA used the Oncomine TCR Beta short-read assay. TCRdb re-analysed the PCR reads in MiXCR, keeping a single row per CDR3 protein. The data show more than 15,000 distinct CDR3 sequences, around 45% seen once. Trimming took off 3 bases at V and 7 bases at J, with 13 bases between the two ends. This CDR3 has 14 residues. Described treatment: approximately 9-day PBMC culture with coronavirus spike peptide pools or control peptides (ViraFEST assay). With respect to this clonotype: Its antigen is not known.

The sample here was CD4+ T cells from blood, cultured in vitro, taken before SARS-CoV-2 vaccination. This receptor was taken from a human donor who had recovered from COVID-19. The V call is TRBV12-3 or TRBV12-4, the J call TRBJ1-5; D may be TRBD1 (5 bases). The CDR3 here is CASSLGGPGQPQHF. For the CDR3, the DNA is TGTGCCAGCAGTTTGGGGGGTCCTGGCCAGCCCCAGCATTTT.